This T cell receptor (beta chain) was profiled in a study of vaccination and CD4 T cells after COVID-19. Study outcomes and limitations: It was observed that, in convalescent patients, a median approximately 90% of reactive clones arose only post-vaccination. Median SARS-CoV-2-reactive clonotypes rose from 21 to 38, not significantly. The great majority, 304 of 307 vaccine-specific clones, proved spike mono-reactive in convalescent patients.

This clonotype was recorded a few times. The target antigen is unknown. Sequencing of DNA taken from cultured CD4+ T cells relied on the Oncomine TCR Beta short-read assay. TCRdb used MiXCR to reprocess the PCR reads, holding one entry per CDR3 protein. The table shows over 6,500 distinct CDR3 sequences, with about a fifth occurring only once. Treatment of the sample: roughly 10-day PBMC culture with coronavirus spike peptide pools or control peptides (ViraFEST assay). Patients returned positive PCR results between March and December 2020, earlier than US Alpha, Beta and Delta variants. V was clipped by 6 bases and J by 2 bases, with 22 bases between them. This CDR3 is 17 amino acids long. Germline-derived CDR1 and CDR2 are MNHEY and SMNVEV (reference sequence).

Material: CD4+ T cells from blood, cultured in vitro, obtained after SARS-CoV-2 vaccination. The chain uses TRBV27 and TRBJ1-1, with no clear D. This TCR came from a human donor who had recovered from COVID-19. The CDR3 coding sequence is TGTGCCAGCAGGGCCCTCGTGGGTAGGAAGAAAAACACTGAAGCTTTCTTT. The encoded protein is CASRALVGRKKNTEAFF.